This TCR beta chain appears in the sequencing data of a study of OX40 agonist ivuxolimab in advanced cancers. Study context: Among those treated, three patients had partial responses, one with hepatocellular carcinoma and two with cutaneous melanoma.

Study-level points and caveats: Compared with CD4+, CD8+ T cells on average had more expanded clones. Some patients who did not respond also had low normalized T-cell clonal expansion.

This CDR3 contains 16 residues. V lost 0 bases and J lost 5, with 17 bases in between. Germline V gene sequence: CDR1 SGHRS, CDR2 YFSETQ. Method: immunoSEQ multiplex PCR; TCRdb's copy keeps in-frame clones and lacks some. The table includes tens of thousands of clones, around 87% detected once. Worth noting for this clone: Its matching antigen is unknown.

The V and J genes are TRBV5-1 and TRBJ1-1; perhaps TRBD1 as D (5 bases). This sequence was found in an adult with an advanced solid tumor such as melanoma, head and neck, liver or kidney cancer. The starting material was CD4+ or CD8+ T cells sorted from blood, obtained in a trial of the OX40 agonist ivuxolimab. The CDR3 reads CASSLGAGGVGTEAFF. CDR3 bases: TGCGCCAGCAGCTTGGGAGCCGGGGGTGTAGGGACTGAAGCTTTCTTT.